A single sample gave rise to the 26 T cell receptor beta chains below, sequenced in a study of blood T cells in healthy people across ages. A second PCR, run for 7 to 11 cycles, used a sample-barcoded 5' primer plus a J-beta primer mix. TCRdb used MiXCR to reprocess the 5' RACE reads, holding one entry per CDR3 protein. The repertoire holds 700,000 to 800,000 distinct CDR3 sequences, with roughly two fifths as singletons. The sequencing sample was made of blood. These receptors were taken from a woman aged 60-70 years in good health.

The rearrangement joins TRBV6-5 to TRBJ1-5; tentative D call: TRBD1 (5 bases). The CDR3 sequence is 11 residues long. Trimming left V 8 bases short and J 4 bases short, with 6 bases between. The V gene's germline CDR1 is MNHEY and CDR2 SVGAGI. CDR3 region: CASGGNQPQHF. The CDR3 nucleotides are TGTGCCAGCGGGGGTAATCAGCCCCAGCATTTT.

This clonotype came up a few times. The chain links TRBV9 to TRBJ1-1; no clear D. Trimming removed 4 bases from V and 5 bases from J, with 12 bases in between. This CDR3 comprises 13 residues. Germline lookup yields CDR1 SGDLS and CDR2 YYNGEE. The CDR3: CASSQGSKTEAFF. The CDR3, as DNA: TGTGCCAGCAGCCAAGGGAGCAAAACTGAAGCTTTCTTT.

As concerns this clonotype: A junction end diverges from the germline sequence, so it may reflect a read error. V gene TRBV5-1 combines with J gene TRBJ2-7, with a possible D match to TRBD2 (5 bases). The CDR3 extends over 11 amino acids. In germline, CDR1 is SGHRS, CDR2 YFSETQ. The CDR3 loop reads CANSGIHEQYF. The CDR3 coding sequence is TGCGCCAACAGCGGAATCCACGAGCAGTACTTC. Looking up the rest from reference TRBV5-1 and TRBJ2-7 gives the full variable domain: KAGVTQTPRYLIKTRGQQVTLSCSPISGHRSVSWYQQTPGQGLQFLFEYFSETQRNKGNFPGRFSGRQFSNSRSEMNVSTLELGDSALYLCANSGIHEQYFGPGTRLTVT.

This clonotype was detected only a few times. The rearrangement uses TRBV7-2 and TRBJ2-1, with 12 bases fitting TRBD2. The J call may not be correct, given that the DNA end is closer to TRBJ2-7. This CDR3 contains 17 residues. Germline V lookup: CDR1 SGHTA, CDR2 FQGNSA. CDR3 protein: CASSYTLAGGVYNEQYF. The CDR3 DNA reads TGTGCCAGCAGCTACACCCTAGCGGGGGGGGTATACAATGAGCAGTACTTC.

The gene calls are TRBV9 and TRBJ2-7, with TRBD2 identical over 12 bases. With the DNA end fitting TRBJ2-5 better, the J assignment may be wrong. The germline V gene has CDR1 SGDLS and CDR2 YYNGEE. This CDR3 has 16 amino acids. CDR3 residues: CASSTRLAGVWETQYF. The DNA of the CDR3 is TGTGCCAGCAGCACACGACTAGCGGGAGTGTGGGAGACCCAGTACTTC.

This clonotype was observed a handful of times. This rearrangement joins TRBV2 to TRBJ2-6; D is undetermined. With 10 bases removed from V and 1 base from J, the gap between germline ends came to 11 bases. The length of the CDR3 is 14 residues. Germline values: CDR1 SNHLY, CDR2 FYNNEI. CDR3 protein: CANSGYSGANVLTF. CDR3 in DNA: TGTGCCAACTCAGGATATTCTGGGGCCAACGTCCTGACTTTC. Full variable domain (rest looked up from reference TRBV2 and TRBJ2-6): EPEVTQTPSHQVTQMGQEVILRCVPISNHLYFYWYRQILGQKVEFLVSFYNNEISEKSEIFDDQFSVERPDGSNFTLKIRSTKLEDSAMYFCANSGYSGANVLTFGAGSRLTVL.

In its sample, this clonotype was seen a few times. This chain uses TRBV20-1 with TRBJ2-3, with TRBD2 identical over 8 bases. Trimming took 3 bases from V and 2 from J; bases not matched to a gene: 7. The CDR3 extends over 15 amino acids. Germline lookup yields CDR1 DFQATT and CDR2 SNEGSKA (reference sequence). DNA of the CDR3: TGCAGTGCTAGCGCAGCGGGAGTGATCACAGATACGCAGTATTTT. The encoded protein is CSASAAGVITDTQYF.

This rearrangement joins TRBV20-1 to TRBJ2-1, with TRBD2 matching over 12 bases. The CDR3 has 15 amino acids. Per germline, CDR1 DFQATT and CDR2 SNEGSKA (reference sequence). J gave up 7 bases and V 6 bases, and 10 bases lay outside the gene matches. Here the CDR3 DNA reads TGCAGTGCCAACCTAGCGGGAGGGCCGGTGAATGAGCAGTTCTTC. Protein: CSANLAGGPVNEQFF.

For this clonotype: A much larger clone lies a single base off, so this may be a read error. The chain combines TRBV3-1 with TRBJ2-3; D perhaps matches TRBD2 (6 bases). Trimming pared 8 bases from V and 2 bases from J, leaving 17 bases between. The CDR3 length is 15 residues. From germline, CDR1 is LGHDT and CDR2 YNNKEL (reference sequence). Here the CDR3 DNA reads TGTGCCAGCTGCCCTTGGGGCGGGAACACAGATACGCAGTATTTT. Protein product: CASCPWGGNTDTQYF.

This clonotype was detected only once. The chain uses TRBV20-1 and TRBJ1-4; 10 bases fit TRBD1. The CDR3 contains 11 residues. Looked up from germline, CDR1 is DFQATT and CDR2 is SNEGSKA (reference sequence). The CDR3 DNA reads TGCAGGGGGACAGGGGTTGAAAAACTGTTTTTT. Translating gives CRGTGVEKLFF.

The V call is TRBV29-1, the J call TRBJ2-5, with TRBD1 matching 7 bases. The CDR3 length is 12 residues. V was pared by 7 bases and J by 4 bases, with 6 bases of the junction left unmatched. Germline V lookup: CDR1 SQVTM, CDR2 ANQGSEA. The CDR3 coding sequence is TGCAGCGCCCAAAGGGGGCTAGAGACCCAGTACTTC. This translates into CSAQRGLETQYF.

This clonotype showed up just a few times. CDR3 nucleotides: TGTGCCAGCAGTGAAGGGCCAGGGCGGGAAGAGACCCAGTACTTC. Its translation: CASSEGPGREETQYF. The gene calls are TRBV2 and TRBJ2-5; D is perhaps TRBD1 or TRBD2 (5 bases each). CDR3 size: 15 residues. Germline loops: CDR1 SNHLY, CDR2 FYNNEI. V dropped 1 base and J dropped 3 bases, with 12 bases sitting between them.

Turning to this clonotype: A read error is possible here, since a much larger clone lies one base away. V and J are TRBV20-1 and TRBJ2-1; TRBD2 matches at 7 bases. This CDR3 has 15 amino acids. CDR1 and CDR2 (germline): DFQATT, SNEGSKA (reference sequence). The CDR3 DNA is TGCAGTGCTAGAGAAGGGACTAACTCCTACAATGAGCGGTTCTTC. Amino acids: CSAREGTNSYNERFF.

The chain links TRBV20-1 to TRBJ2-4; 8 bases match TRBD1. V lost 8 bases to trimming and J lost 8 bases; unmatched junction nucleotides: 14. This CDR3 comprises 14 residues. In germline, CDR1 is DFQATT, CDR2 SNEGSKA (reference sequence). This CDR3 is CSSPAGQGWDIQYF. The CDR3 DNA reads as TGCAGTTCCCCGGCCGGACAGGGATGGGACATTCAGTACTTC.

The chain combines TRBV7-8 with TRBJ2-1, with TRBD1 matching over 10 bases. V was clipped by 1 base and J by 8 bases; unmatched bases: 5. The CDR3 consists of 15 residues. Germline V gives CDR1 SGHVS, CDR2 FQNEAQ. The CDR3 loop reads CASSLGQGAYYEQFF. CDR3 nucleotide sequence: TGTGCCAGCAGCTTAGGACAGGGGGCGTATTATGAGCAGTTCTTC.

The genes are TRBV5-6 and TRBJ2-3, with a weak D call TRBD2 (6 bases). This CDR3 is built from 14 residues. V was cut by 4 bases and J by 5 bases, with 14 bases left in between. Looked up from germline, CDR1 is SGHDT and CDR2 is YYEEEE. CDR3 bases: TGTGCCAGCAGCCTCCTGGACGGGGGAGATACGCAGTATTTT. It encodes CASSLLDGGDTQYF.

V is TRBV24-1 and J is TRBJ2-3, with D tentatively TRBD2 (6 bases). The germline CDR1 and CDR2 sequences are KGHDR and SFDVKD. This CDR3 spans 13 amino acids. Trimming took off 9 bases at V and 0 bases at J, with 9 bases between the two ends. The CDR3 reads CATQLASTDTQYF. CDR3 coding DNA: TGTGCCACCCAACTAGCTAGCACAGATACGCAGTATTTT.

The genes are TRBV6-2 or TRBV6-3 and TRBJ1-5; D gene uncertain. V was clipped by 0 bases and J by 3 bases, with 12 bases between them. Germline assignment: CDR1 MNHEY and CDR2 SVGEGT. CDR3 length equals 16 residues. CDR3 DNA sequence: TGTGCCAGCAGTTACTCCGGACCAACCCTCAATCAGCCCCAGCATTTT. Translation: CASSYSGPTLNQPQHF.

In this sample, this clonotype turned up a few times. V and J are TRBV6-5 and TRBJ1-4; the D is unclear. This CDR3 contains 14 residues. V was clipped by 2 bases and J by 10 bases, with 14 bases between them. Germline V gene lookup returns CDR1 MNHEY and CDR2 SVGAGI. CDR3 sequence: CASSYGVPVGKLFF. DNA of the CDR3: TGTGCCAGCAGTTACGGGGTGCCAGTCGGAAAACTGTTTTTT.

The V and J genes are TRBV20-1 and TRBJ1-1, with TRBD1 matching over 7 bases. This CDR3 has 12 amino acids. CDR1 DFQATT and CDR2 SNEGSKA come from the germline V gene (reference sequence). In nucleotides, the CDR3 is TGCAGACTGAGGGGGCTTGACACTGAAGCTTTCTTT. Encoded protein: CRLRGLDTEAFF.

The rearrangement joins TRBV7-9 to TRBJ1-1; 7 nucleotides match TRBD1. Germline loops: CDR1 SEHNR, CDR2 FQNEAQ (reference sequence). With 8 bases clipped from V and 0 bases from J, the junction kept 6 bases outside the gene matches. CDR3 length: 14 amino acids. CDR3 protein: CASWTGLLNTEAFF. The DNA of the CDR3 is TGTGCCAGCTGGACAGGACTTTTGAACACTGAAGCTTTCTTT.

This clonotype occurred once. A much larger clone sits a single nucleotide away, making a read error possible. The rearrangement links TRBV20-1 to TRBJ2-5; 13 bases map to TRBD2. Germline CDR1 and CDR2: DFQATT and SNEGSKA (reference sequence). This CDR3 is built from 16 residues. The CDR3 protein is CNANSGTSGAQETQYF. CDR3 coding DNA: TGCAATGCAAACTCTGGGACTAGCGGGGCACAAGAGACCCAGTACTTC.

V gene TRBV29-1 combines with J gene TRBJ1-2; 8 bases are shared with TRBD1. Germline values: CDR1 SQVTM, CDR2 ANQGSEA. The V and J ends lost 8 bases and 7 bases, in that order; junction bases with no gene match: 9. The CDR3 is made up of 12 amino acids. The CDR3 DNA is TGCAGCTTCCAGGGGGCGCAGGGTGGCTACACCTTC. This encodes CSFQGAQGGYTF.

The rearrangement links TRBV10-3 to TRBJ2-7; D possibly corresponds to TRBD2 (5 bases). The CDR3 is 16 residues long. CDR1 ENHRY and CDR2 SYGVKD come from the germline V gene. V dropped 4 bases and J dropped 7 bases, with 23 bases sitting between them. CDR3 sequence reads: CAISVAAYIDYNEQYF. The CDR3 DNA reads TGTGCCATCAGTGTTGCGGCGTATATCGACTACAATGAGCAGTACTTC.

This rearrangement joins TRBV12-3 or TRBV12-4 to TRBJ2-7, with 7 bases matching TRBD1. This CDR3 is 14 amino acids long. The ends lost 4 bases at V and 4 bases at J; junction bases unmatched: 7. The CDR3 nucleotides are TGTGCCAGCAGTTCCTACAGGGGCCCGTACGAGCAGTACTTC. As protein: CASSSYRGPYEQYF.

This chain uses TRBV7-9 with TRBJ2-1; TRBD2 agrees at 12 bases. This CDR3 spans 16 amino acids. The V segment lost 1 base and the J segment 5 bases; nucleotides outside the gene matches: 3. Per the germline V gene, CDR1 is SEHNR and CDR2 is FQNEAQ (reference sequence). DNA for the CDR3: TGTGCCAGCAGCTTAGGGACTAGCGGGGCTCACAATGAGCAGTTCTTC. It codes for CASSLGTSGAHNEQFF.